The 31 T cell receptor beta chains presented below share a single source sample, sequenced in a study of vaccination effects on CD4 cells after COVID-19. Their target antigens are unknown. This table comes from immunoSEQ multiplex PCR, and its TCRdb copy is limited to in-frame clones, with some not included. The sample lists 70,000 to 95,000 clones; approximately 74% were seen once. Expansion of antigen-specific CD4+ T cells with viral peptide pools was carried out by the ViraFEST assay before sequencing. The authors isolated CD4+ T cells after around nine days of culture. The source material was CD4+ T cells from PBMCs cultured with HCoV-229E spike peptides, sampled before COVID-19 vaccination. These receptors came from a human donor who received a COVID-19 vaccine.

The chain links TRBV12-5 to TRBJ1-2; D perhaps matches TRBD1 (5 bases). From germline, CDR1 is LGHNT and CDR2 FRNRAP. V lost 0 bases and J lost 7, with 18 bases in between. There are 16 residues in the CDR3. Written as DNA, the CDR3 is TGTGCTAGTGGTTTGGTACCTGGGCAGGGAACGGTTGGCTACACCTTC. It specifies CASGLVPGQGTVGYTF.

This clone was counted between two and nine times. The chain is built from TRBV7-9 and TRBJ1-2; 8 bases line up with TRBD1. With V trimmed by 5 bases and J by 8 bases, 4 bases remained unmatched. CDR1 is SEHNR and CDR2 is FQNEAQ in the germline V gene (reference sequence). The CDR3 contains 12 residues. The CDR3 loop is CASSRTGIGYTF. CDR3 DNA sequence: TGTGCCAGCAGCCGGACAGGGATCGGCTACACCTTC.

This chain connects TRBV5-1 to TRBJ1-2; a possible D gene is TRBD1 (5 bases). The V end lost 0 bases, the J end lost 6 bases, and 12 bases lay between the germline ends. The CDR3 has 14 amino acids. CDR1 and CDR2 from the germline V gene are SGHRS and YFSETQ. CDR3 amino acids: CASSLVASRDGYTF. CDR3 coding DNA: TGCGCCAGCAGCTTGGTGGCGTCCAGGGATGGCTACACCTTC.

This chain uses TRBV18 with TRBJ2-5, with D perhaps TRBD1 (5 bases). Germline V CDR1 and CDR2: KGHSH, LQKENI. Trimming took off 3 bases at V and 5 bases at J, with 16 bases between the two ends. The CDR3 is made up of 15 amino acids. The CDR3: CASSPQGLQEETQYF. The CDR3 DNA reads TGTGCCAGCTCACCTCAGGGTCTCCAGGAGGAGACCCAGTACTTC.

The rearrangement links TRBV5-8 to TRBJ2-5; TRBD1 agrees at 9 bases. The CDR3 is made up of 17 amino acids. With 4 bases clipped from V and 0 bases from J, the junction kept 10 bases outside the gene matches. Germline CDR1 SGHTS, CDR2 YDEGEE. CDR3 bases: TGTGCCAGCAGCATTGGGACAGGGATGAGAGACCAAGAGACCCAGTACTTC. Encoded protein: CASSIGTGMRDQETQYF.

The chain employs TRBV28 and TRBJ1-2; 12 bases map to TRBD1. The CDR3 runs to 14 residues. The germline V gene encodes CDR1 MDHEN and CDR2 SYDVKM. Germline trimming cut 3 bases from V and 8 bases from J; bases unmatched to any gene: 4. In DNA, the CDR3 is TGTGCCAGCAGTTTGGGACAGGGGGCGCGAGGCTACACCTTC. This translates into CASSLGQGARGYTF.

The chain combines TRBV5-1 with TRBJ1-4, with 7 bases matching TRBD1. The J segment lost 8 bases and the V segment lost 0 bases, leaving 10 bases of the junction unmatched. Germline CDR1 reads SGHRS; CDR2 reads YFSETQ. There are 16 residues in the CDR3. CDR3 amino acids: CASSLGGTARVEKLFF. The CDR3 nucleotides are TGCGCCAGCAGCTTGGGGGGGACAGCCCGGGTAGAAAAACTGTTTTTT.

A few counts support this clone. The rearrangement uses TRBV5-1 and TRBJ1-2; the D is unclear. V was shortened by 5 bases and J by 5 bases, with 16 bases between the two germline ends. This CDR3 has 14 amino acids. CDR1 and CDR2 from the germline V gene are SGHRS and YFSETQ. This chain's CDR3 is CASRRPGEGYGYTF. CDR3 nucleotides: TGCGCCAGCAGGAGGCCAGGTGAAGGTTATGGCTACACCTTC.

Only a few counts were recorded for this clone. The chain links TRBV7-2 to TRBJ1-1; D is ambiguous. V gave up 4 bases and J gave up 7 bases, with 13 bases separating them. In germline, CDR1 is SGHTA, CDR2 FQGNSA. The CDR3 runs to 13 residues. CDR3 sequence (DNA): TGTGCCAGCAGCTCGATCGGCGGGATTGAAGCTTTCTTT. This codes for CASSSIGGIEAFF.

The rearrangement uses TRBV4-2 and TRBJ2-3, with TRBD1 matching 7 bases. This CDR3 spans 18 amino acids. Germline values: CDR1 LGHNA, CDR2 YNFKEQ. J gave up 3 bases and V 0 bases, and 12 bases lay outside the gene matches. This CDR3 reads CASSQENLQGFRTDTQYF. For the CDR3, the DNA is TGTGCCAGCAGCCAAGAAAACCTACAGGGGTTTCGGACAGATACGCAGTATTTT.

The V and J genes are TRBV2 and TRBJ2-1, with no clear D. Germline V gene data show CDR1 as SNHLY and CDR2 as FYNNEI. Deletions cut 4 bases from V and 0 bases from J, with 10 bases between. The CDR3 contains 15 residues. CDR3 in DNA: TGTGCCAGCAGTGTAGAAGCTAGCTCCTACAATGAGCAGTTCTTC. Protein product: CASSVEASSYNEQFF.

CDR3 residues: CASSLTGFPPRTEAFF. The CDR3 coding sequence is TGTGCCAGCAGCCTCACAGGGTTCCCCCCCCGAACTGAAGCTTTCTTT. This chain connects TRBV9 to TRBJ1-1, with a possible D match to TRBD1 (6 bases). The CDR3 spans 16 residues. V was cut by 4 bases and J by 5 bases, with 21 bases left in between. From germline, CDR1 is SGDLS and CDR2 YYNGEE. The complete variable domain, with remaining parts taken from reference TRBV9 and TRBJ1-1, reads DSGVTQTPKHLITATGQRVTLRCSPRSGDLSVYWYQQSLDQGLQFLIQYYNGEERAKGNILERFSAQQFPDLHSELNLSSLELGDSALYFCASSLTGFPPRTEAFFGQGTRLTVV.

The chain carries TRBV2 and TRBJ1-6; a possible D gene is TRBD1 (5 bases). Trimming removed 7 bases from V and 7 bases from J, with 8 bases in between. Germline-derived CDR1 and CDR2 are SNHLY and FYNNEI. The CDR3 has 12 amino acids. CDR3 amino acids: CASTDSNSPLHF. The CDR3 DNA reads TGTGCCAGCACCGACAGCAATTCACCCCTCCACTTT.

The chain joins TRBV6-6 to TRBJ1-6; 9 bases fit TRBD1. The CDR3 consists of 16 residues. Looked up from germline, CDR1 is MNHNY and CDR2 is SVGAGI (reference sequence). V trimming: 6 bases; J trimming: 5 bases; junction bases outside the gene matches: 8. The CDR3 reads CASSSLGTGHNSPLHF. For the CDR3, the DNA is TGTGCCAGCAGCTCGCTCGGGACAGGGCATAATTCACCCCTCCACTTT.

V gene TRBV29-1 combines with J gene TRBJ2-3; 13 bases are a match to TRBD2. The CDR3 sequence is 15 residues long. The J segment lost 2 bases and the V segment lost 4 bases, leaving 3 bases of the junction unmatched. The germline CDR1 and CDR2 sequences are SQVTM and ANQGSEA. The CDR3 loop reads CSVGLAGGNTDTQYF. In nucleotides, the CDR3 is TGCAGCGTTGGACTAGCGGGGGGCAACACAGATACGCAGTATTTT.

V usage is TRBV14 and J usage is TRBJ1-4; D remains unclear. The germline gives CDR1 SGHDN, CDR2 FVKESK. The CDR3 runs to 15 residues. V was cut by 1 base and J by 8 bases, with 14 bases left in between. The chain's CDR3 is CASSQAGQSKEKLFF. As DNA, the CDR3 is TGTGCCAGCAGCCAAGCCGGGCAGTCGAAAGAAAAACTGTTTTTT.

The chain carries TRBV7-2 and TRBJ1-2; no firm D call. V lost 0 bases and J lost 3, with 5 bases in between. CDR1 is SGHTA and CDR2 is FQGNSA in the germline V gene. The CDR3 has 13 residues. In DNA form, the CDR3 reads TGTGCCAGCAGCTTAGCCCCCCACTATGGCTACACCTTC. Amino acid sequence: CASSLAPHYGYTF. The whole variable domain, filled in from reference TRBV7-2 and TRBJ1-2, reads GAGVSQSPSNKVTEKGKDVELRCDPISGHTALYWYRQSLGQGLEFLIYFQGNSAPDKSGLPSDRFSAERTGGSVSTLTIQRTQQEDSAVYLCASSLAPHYGYTFGSGTRLTVV.

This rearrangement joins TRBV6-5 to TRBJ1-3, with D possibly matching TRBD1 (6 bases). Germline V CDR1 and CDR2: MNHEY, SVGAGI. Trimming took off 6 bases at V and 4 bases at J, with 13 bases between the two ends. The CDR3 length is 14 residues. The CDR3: CASSRRGGGNTIYF. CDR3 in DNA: TGTGCCAGCAGCCGCCGGGGGGGCGGAAACACCATATATTTT.

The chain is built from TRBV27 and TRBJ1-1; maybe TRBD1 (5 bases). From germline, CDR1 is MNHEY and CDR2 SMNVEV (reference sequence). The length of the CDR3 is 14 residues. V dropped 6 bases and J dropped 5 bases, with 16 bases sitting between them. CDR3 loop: CASRNGGVGTEAFF. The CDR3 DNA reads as TGTGCCAGCAGGAATGGAGGGGTCGGGACTGAAGCTTTCTTT.

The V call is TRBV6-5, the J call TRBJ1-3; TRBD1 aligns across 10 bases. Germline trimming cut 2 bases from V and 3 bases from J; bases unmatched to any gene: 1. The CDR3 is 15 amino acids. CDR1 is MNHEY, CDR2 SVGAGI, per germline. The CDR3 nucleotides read TGTGCCAGCAGTTACGACAGGGGGCTTGGAAACACCATATATTTT. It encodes CASSYDRGLGNTIYF.

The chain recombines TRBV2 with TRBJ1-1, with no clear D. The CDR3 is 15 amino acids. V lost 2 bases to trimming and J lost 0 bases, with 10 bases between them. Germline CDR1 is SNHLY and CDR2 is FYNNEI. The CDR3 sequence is CASSETVNMNTEAFF. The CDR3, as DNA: TGTGCCAGCAGTGAAACAGTTAACATGAACACTGAAGCTTTCTTT.

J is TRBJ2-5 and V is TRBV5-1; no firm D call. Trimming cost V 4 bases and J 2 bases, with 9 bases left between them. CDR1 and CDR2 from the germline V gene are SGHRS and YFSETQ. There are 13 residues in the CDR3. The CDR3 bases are TGCGCCAGCAGCCTACAGCTTCAAGAGACCCAGTACTTC. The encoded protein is CASSLQLQETQYF.

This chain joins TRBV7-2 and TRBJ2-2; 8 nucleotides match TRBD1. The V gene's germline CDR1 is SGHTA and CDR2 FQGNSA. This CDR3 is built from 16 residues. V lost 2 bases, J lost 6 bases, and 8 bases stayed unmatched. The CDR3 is CASSLSWTGLAGELFF. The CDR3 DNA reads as TGTGCCAGCAGCTTATCATGGACAGGGTTAGCCGGGGAGCTGTTTTTT. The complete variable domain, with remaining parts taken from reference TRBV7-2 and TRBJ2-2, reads GAGVSQSPSNKVTEKGKDVELRCDPISGHTALYWYRQSLGQGLEFLIYFQGNSAPDKSGLPSDRFSAERTGGSVSTLTIQRTQQEDSAVYLCASSLSWTGLAGELFFGEGSRLTVL.

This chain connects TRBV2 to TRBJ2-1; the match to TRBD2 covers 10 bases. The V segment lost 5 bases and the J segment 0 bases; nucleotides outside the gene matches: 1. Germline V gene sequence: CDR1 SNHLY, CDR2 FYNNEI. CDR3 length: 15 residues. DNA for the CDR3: TGTGCCAGCAGTAGGACTAGCGGCTCCTACAATGAGCAGTTCTTC. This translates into CASSRTSGSYNEQFF. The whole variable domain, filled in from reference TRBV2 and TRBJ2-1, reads EPEVTQTPSHQVTQMGQEVILRCVPISNHLYFYWYRQILGQKVEFLVSFYNNEISEKSEIFDDQFSVERPDGSNFTLKIRSTKLEDSAMYFCASSRTSGSYNEQFFGPGTRLTVL.

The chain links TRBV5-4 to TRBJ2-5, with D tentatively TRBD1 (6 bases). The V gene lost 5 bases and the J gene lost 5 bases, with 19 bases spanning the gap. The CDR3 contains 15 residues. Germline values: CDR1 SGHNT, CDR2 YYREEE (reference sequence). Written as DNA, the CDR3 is TGTGCCAGCAGTCACACGGTGGGGGCCGGTGAGACCCAGTACTTC. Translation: CASSHTVGAGETQYF.

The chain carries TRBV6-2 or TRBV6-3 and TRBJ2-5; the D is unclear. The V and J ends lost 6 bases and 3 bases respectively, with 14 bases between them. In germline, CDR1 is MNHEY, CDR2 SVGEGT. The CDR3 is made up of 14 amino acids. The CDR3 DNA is TGTGCCAGCAGCATCATGAGTCGGGAAGAGACCCAGTACTTC. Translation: CASSIMSREETQYF.

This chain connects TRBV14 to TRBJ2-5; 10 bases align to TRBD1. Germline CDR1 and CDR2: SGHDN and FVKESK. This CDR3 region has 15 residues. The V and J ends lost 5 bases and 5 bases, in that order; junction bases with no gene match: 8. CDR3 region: CASSSRTGGTETQYF. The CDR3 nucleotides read TGTGCCAGCAGCTCCCGGACAGGGGGTACGGAGACCCAGTACTTC.

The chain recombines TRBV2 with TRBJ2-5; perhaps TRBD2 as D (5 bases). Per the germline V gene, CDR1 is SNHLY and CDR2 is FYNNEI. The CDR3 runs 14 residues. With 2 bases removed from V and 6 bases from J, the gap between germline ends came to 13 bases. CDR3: CASSERGFEKTQYF. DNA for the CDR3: TGTGCCAGCAGTGAAAGAGGGTTTGAAAAGACCCAGTACTTC.

The chain's CDR3 is CASSFTGGPDTQYF. The CDR3 DNA is TGTGCCAGCAGCTTCACAGGGGGCCCAGATACGCAGTATTTT. The chain links TRBV5-8 to TRBJ2-3; 9 bases align to TRBD1. The length of the CDR3 is 14 residues. V shed 2 bases and J 4 bases; nucleotides not matched to a gene: 2. CDR1 SGHTS and CDR2 YDEGEE come from the germline V gene.

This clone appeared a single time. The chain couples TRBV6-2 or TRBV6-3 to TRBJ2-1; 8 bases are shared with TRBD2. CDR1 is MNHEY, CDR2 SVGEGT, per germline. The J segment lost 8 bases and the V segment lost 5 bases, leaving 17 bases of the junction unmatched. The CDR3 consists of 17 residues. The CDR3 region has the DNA TGTGCCAGCAGTCGCCCCCCCGGGGGGGCCACATGGGATGAGCAGTTCTTC. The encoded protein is CASSRPPGGATWDEQFF.

DNA for the CDR3: TGTGCCAGCAGCCCGTTAGGGGGGCCTAATGAAAAACTGTTTTTT. Translated: CASSPLGGPNEKLFF. The chain recombines TRBV25-1 with TRBJ1-4, with D possibly being TRBD1 (6 bases). The CDR3 is 15 residues long. The germline V gene has CDR1 MGHDK and CDR2 SYGVNS. Trimming left V 6 bases short and J 3 bases short, with 14 bases between.